The sequence of this T cell receptor (beta chain) was determined in a study of cytomegalovirus exposure and HLA in healthy donors. The wider study: A prior analysis found 117 million unique TCR beta sequences from around 180 million T cells. Of fewer than 450 genotyped donors, about 80% clustered with self-reported Caucasian donors.

In the case of this clone: Its target is not known.

PCR involved 60 Vbeta and 13 Jbeta primers. The assay was immunoSEQ multiplex PCR, and TCRdb's table has in-frame clones only and misses some. The sample yields some 120,000 clones, roughly 83% seen once. CDR3 length equals 16 residues. Trimming took 2 bases from V and 5 from J; bases not matched to a gene: 9. Germline values: CDR1 SGHNT, CDR2 YYREEE (reference sequence). The study's findings and limits: A missense DCLRE1C variant was associated with V- and J-gene trimming of TCR beta chains in a later analysis, and an independent cohort replicated the association.

The chain carries TRBV5-4 and TRBJ2-1; 8 bases fit TRBD2. Sequenced material: PBMCs. This clonotype originated in a man between 18 and 35 years old in good health and CMV-seronegative. The CDR3 sequence: CASSLGAAGGDNEQFF. The CDR3 DNA reads as TGTGCCAGCAGCTTAGGAGCCGCCGGGGGGGACAATGAGCAGTTCTTC.